There are a few counts of the clone carrying this T cell receptor (beta chain). The antigen remains unidentified. This record comes from a study of blood T cells in healthy people across ages. Findings of the study overall: Compared with aged donors, long-lived donors showed fewer expanded clones, suggesting selection.

PCR was performed a second time for about 7 to 12 cycles using a sample-barcoded 5' primer and a J-beta primer mix. Every sample gave at least 3 million paired-end reads containing CDR3. MiXCR was run by TCRdb on the 5' RACE reads, yielding one entry per CDR3 protein. Here the sample spans about 730,000 distinct CDR3 sequences, approximately 43% being singletons. CDR3 size: 18 residues. The V end lost 6 bases, the J end lost 0 bases, and 23 bases lay between the germline ends. The germline V gene has CDR1 SGDLS and CDR2 YYNGEE. There were at least 5.5 micrograms of total RNA extracted from every sample.

The chain recombines TRBV9 with TRBJ2-3; a weak D match, TRBD1 (5 bases). The receptor was derived from a woman aged 60-75 years in good health. The sample was blood. The chain's CDR3 is CASNLNSGSPRSTDTQYF. The CDR3 DNA is TGTGCCAGCAACTTAAACTCAGGGTCCCCCAGAAGCACAGATACGCAGTATTTT.